This T cell receptor beta chain was sequenced during a study of blood T cells in healthy people across ages. Looking at the study overall: Per two T cells, about one barcoded beta molecule was captured through template switching. Study results and caveats: Researchers report that TCR beta diversity correlated strongly with naive T cell percentage.

Every donor contributed roughly 10 milliliters of peripheral blood by blood draw. In this sample, this clonotype turned up once. Antigen specificity is unknown. This CDR3 is built from 16 residues. V lost 3 bases, J lost 9 bases, and 14 bases stayed unmatched. Primed by a sample-barcoded 5' primer and a J-beta primer mix, a second PCR proceeded for roughly 7 to 12 cycles. Per-sample output comprised a minimum of 2.5 million paired-end reads containing CDR3. TCRdb re-called the 5' RACE reads with MiXCR, one entry per CDR3 protein. The sample carries some 880,000 distinct CDR3 sequences, around 34% recorded once.

This TCR came from a young man in good health. The chain has TRBV12-3 or TRBV12-4 and TRBJ2-5; TRBD1 agrees at 9 bases. Sequenced sample: blood. The CDR3 loop is CASSFVQVDRGAAQYF. Here the CDR3 DNA reads TGTGCCAGCAGTTTTGTTCAAGTGGACAGGGGTGCGGCCCAGTACTTC.